What follows describes a single T cell receptor beta chain. Its antigen is unidentified. The data stem from a study of graft-versus-host responses after intestinal transplantation. Study details: Transplants were multivisceral, liver-intestinal, or isolated intestinal. Overall study findings and caveats: Detected in recipient marrow were GvH clones, some of which were first observed in ileum or blood.

TCRdb's table, derived via immunoSEQ multiplex PCR, lists solely in-frame clones and lacks some. The data contain some 85,000 clones, about 90% of them singletons. The germline CDR1 and CDR2 sequences are MGHDK and SYGVNS. Germline trimming cut 4 bases from V and 5 bases from J; bases unmatched to any gene: 11. CDR3 length equals 15 residues. This TCR was sampled from a human donor who was the organ donor for an intestinal transplant. The V and J genes are TRBV25-1 and TRBJ2-7; 7 bases fit TRBD1. Sample: unstimulated CD8+ T cells sorted from spleen or lymph node cells, taken before transplant. The CDR3 here is CASSALRRGNHEQYF. The DNA of the CDR3 is TGTGCCAGCAGTGCCCTCCGCAGGGGGAACCACGAGCAGTACTTC.